The 3 T cell receptor beta chains below were found in one sample sequenced in a study of post-analysis software for immune sequencing data. Notes on the study in general: Included in a set of about five TRBV segments more frequent in patients than controls were TRBV5-6, TRBV5-1 and TRBV20-1.

Tagging with unique molecular identifiers was a feature of the TCR beta cDNA libraries. TCRdb reprocessed the PCR reads via MiXCR and lists one record per CDR3 protein. Altogether some 370,000 distinct CDR3 sequences are present, roughly 38% being singletons, with the ten largest covering over 10%. Their target antigens are unknown. The sample was blood. The receptors stem from a girl between 5 and 17 years old with multiple sclerosis.

The V call is TRBV18, the J call TRBJ2-3; D gene uncertain. The CDR3 loop spans 13 amino acids. V lost 7 bases and J 6 bases, leaving 14 bases between the germline ends. CDR1 is KGHSH, CDR2 LQKENI, per germline. Here the CDR3 DNA reads TGTGCCAGCTACACGACCGGGTTTGATACGCAGTATTTT. Translation gives CASYTTGFDTQYF.

V gene TRBV7-9 combines with J gene TRBJ2-3; D is undetermined. This CDR3 is 15 amino acids long. The V gene lost 7 bases and the J gene lost 2 bases, with 16 bases spanning the gap. Germline V lookup: CDR1 SEHNR, CDR2 FQNEAQ (reference sequence). The chain's CDR3 is CASIERVLLTDTQYF. The CDR3 nucleotides read TGTGCCAGCATCGAAAGGGTCCTCCTCACAGATACGCAGTATTTT.

This clonotype appeared a few times. The genes are TRBV7-2 and TRBJ2-1; the match to TRBD1 covers 7 bases. The CDR3 is made up of 14 amino acids. V shed 1 base, J shed 9 bases, and the junction held 6 bases outside the gene matches. Germline CDR1 and CDR2: SGHTA and FQGNSA. CDR3 sequence reads: CASSLDTGVGEQFF. The CDR3 nucleotides read TGTGCCAGCAGCTTAGATACAGGGGTGGGTGAGCAGTTCTTC.